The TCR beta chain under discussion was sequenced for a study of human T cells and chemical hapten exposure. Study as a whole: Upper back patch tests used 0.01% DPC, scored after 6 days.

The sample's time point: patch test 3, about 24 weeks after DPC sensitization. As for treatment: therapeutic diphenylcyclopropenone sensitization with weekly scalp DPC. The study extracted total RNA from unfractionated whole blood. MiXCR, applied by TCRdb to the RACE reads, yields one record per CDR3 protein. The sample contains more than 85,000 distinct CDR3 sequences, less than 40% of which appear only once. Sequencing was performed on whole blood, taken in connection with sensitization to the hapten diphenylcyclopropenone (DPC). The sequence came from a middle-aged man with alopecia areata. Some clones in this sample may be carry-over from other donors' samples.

CDR3 DNA sequence: TGTGCCAGCAGTGAATATCCCTTCCCTCGACAGGGGGGAGGCTACACCTTC. It is translated as CASSEYPFPRQGGGYTF. This chain connects TRBV25-1 to TRBJ1-2, with TRBD1 identical over 9 bases. The CDR3 sequence is 17 residues long. Germline V gene data show CDR1 as MGHDK and CDR2 as SYGVNS. J was trimmed by 8 bases and V by 0 bases; bases with no gene match: 13.